Sequencing of this TCR beta chain was carried out in a study of shared clonotypes between healthy human individuals. Across the study: A donor's plate count was three for CD4 naive and three for CD4 memory; CD8 naive had two and CD8 memory one.

CDR1 is KGHSH and CDR2 is LQKENI in the germline V gene. V lost 0 bases and J lost 3; bases outside the gene matches: 5. The CDR3 has 16 amino acids. Repertoires were generated with immunoSEQ multiplex PCR, while TCRdb's copy carries only in-frame clones and drops some. The sample has about 710,000 clones, roughly 72% seen once; the top ten hold under 2%. Findings and caveats of the study: Non-shared clonotypes had lower generation probabilities than clonotypes shared by all four sorted-subset donors. Memory subsets generally showed lower estimated richness than naive subsets.

As concerns this clone: Its target is unknown.

The sample was memory CD4+ T cells sorted from blood. The subset is: CD45RA-negative fraction. The receptor was isolated from a woman between 25 and 40 years old in good health. The chain joins TRBV18 to TRBJ1-2, with 9 bases that match TRBD1. As DNA, the CDR3 is TGTGCCAGCTCACCACCAGGACAGGGGAGCGACTATGGCTACACCTTC. Its translation: CASSPPGQGSDYGYTF.